A selection of T cell receptor beta chains follows, all from one sample in a study of spatial heterogeneity in lung cancer. TCRdb itself ran the 5' RACE reads through MiXCR, one entry per CDR3 protein. The sample comprises approximately 92,000 distinct CDR3 sequences, over 9.5% of which are singletons, and over 40% rests with the top ten. The source was PBMCs, collected at surgery. These receptors came from a male donor with early-stage non-small cell lung cancer. CDR3s include the opening cysteine and the closing phenylalanine or tryptophan. The D gene is left open where the match is weak. Size is omitted from some rows. Given values are once, few, many or a class for expanded clones.

TRBV5-1	many	TRBD1	TRBJ2-5	CASSDIDRGQETQYF	TGCGCCAGCAGCGACATAGACAGGGGCCAAGAGACCCAGTACTTC
TRBV7-9	NA	NA	TRBJ2-7	CASISATGPFGEQYF	TGTGCCAGCATCTCCGCGACAGGACCTTTCGGAGAGCAGTACTTC
TRBV20-1	few	NA	TRBJ1-2	CSAQREGSNYGYTF	TGCAGTGCGCAGCGAGAGGGGTCGAACTATGGCTACACCTTC
TRBV5-4	many	NA	TRBJ2-2	CASSLAPRGNTGELFF	TGTGCCAGCAGCTTGGCCCCGAGGGGGAACACCGGGGAGCTGTTTTTT
TRBV7-6	NA	NA	TRBJ1-2	CASSLADRGAYGYTF	TGTGCCAGCAGCTTAGCGGATCGGGGCGCATATGGCTACACCTTC
TRBV13	many	NA	TRBJ2-7	CASSPSVLNEQYF	TGTGCCAGCAGCCCCTCGGTTCTAAACGAGCAGTACTTC
TRBV10-3	many	NA	TRBJ1-4	CAISAGVSEKLFF	TGTGCCATCAGTGCAGGGGTTTCTGAAAAACTGTTTTTT
TRBV12-3/TRBV12-4	few	TRBD2	TRBJ2-3	CASSFGAGGYTDTQYF	TGTGCCAGCAGTTTCGGAGCGGGGGGGTACACAGATACGCAGTATTTT
TRBV18	many	NA	TRBJ1-2	CASSNSLTGYGYTF	TGTGCCAGCTCGAACAGCCTTACCGGCTATGGCTACACCTTC
TRBV9	many	NA	TRBJ2-3	CASSVGVPSTDTQYF	TGTGCCAGCAGCGTAGGAGTACCTAGCACAGATACGCAGTATTTT
TRBV6-6	few	NA	TRBJ2-3	CASAITQITDTQYF	TGTGCCAGTGCAATTACTCAAATTACAGATACGCAGTATTTT
TRBV11-2	many	NA	TRBJ2-7	CASSQARGTGEQYF	TGTGCCAGCAGCCAAGCCCGGGGGACGGGCGAGCAGTACTTC
TRBV7-9	NA	NA	TRBJ1-6	CASSSGGGNSPLHF	TGTGCCAGCAGCTCGGGAGGGGGAAATTCACCCCTCCACTTT
TRBV5-1	NA	NA	TRBJ2-5	CASKLSNQETQYF	TGCGCCAGCAAGCTGTCTAATCAAGAGACCCAGTACTTC
TRBV10-3	NA	NA	TRBJ1-2	CAVRTQGNYGYTF	TGTGCCGTACGGACGCAGGGTAACTATGGCTACACCTTC
TRBV7-9	many	TRBD2	TRBJ2-3	CASSRLAVSTDTQYF	TGTGCCAGCAGTCGCCTAGCGGTTAGCACAGATACGCAGTATTTT
TRBV4-1	NA	TRBD1	TRBJ2-7	CASSQPGQGSYEQYF	TGCGCCAGCAGCCAACCGGGACAGGGGTCCTACGAGCAGTACTTC
TRBV24-1	NA	NA	TRBJ1-2	CATSGTDRPGYTF	TGTGCCACCAGTGGAACGGACCGCCCTGGCTACACCTTC
TRBV6-2/TRBV6-3	NA	NA	TRBJ2-7	CASRPPGGWGEQYF	TGTGCCAGCAGACCCCCGGGTGGCTGGGGCGAGCAGTACTTC
TRBV19	NA	NA	TRBJ2-6	CASSIQGTLSGANVLTF	TGTGCCAGTAGTATTCAGGGGACACTCTCTGGGGCCAACGTCCTGACTTTC
TRBV12-3/TRBV12-4	many	NA	TRBJ1-5	CASSPDENQPQHF	TGTGCCAGCAGTCCGGACGAGAATCAGCCCCAGCATTTT
TRBV7-2	many	TRBD2	TRBJ2-1	CASSLGASGRAF	TGTGCCAGCAGCTTAGGGGCTAGCGGGAGGGCTTTC
TRBV10-3	few	NA	TRBJ2-1	CAISELERSYNEQFF	TGTGCCATCAGTGAGCTGGAGCGCTCCTACAATGAGCAGTTCTTC
TRBV4-1	many	NA	TRBJ1-5	CASTIIQDSNQPQHF	TGCGCCAGCACCATAATTCAGGACTCCAATCAGCCCCAGCATTTT
TRBV24-1	NA	NA	TRBJ2-5	CATSALPGPQETQYF	TGTGCCACCAGTGCTCTCCCGGGTCCCCAAGAGACCCAGTACTTC
TRBV4-1	few	NA	TRBJ1-6	CASSQERAGLFTLHF	TGCGCCAGCAGCCAAGAAAGGGCCGGACTGTTCACCCTCCACTTT
TRBV7-2	many	NA	TRBJ2-1	CASSSRLSYNEQFF	TGTGCCAGCAGCTCACGACTTTCCTACAATGAGCAGTTCTTC
TRBV12-3/TRBV12-4	many	NA	TRBJ1-1	CASSLDSGLYTEAFF	TGTGCCAGCAGTTTGGACAGCGGATTGTACACTGAAGCTTTCTTT
TRBV5-1	many	NA	TRBJ2-2	CASSLSIANTGELFF	TGCGCCAGCAGCTTGTCTATCGCGAACACCGGGGAGCTGTTTTTT
TRBV9	few	TRBD2	TRBJ2-7	CASSAGGPETYEQYF	TGTGCCAGCTCCGCGGGGGGCCCAGAGACCTACGAGCAGTACTTC
TRBV20-1	NA	NA	TRBJ2-2	CSADMGPGELFF	TGCAGTGCTGATATGGGTCCCGGGGAGCTGTTTTTT
TRBV9	few	NA	TRBJ1-6	CASKTGSVNSPLHF	TGTGCCAGTAAGACCGGGAGCGTAAATTCACCCCTCCACTTT
TRBV11-2	NA	NA	TRBJ1-2	CASSLVRGDYGYTF	TGTGCCAGCAGCTTAGTTCGCGGCGACTATGGCTACACCTTC
TRBV5-1	NA	NA	TRBJ1-2	CASSSGLKNPQEDYTF	TGCGCCAGCAGTTCGGGTCTAAAAAACCCCCAAGAGGACTACACCTTC
TRBV7-9	few	TRBD2	TRBJ2-1	CATLAGGSGEQFF	TGTGCCACCTTAGCGGGAGGATCGGGGGAGCAGTTCTTC
TRBV7-2	NA	NA	TRBJ2-3	CASSLGHLGGRVDTQYF	TGTGCCAGCAGCTTAGGCCATTTGGGGGGACGGGTAGATACGCAGTATTTT
TRBV7-2	NA	TRBD2	TRBJ2-3	CASSFRTRPDTQYF	TGTGCCAGCAGCTTCCGGACTAGACCGGATACGCAGTATTTT
TRBV15	few	TRBD2	TRBJ2-5	CATSRDGGVETQYF	TGTGCCACCAGCAGAGACGGGGGGGTGGAGACCCAGTACTTC
TRBV15	NA	NA	TRBJ2-1	CATSRNRVEQFF	TGTGCCACCAGCAGAAATCGGGTTGAGCAGTTCTTC
TRBV10-3	NA	TRBD1	TRBJ1-6	CAISEDRVSPLHF	TGTGCCATCAGTGAGGACAGGGTCTCACCCCTCCACTTT
TRBV28	NA	TRBD1	TRBJ1-2	CASSSGQGEAYGYTF	TGTGCCAGCAGCTCGGGACAGGGGGAGGCCTATGGCTACACCTTC
TRBV14	NA	NA	TRBJ2-3	CASSPTRNTQYF	TGTGCCAGCAGCCCTACTAGGAATACGCAGTATTTT
TRBV6-2/TRBV6-3	NA	NA	TRBJ2-7	CASSPTASYEQYF	TGTGCCAGCAGTCCGACTGCGTCCTACGAGCAGTACTTC
TRBV6-6	many	NA	TRBJ2-2	CASTRLVTGELFF	TGTGCCAGCACCAGACTAGTCACCGGGGAGCTGTTTTTT
TRBV28	many	NA	TRBJ2-1	CASSYRSGYNEQFF	TGTGCCAGCAGTTACAGGTCAGGTTACAATGAGCAGTTCTTC
TRBV20-1	many	NA	TRBJ1-4	CSVSWGEKLFF	TGCAGTGTTTCCTGGGGTGAAAAACTGTTTTTT
TRBV5-1	many	TRBD1	TRBJ2-3	CASSTNRGGGTDTQYF	TGCGCCAGCAGCACAAACAGGGGCGGTGGCACAGATACGCAGTATTTT
TRBV28	many	TRBD2	TRBJ2-3	CASSLLAGGHSDTQYF	TGTGCCAGCAGTTTATTAGCGGGAGGGCACTCAGATACGCAGTATTTT
TRBV29-1	many	NA	TRBJ2-7	CSVEKSGIPYEQYF	TGCAGCGTTGAAAAATCCGGGATCCCCTACGAGCAGTACTTC
TRBV28	NA	NA	TRBJ2-3	CASRPPGYTDTQYF	TGTGCCAGCAGGCCTCCAGGGTACACAGATACGCAGTATTTT
TRBV2	NA	NA	TRBJ2-2	CASSDQGPGELFF	TGTGCCAGCAGTGACCAGGGCCCCGGGGAGCTGTTTTTT
TRBV2	NA	TRBD1	TRBJ2-7	CASSLGQTSYEQYF	TGTGCCAGCAGTTTGGGACAGACATCCTACGAGCAGTACTTC
TRBV11-2	NA	NA	TRBJ2-3	CASSLDVRWRGTQYF	TGTGCCAGCAGCTTAGACGTGCGCTGGAGGGGTACGCAGTATTTT
TRBV6-5	many	NA	TRBJ2-7	CASRHPGGYEQYF	TGTGCCAGCAGACATCCAGGGGGGTACGAGCAGTACTTC
TRBV9	few	NA	TRBJ2-7	CASSPRTEASYEQYF	TGTGCCAGCAGCCCCCGGACAGAAGCCTCCTACGAGCAGTACTTC
TRBV6-2/TRBV6-3	few	NA	TRBJ1-1	CASSTTGGQRNTEAFF	TGTGCCAGCAGTACCACCGGAGGACAGAGGAACACTGAAGCTTTCTTT
TRBV6-2/TRBV6-3	many	TRBD1	TRBJ2-2	CASSKDRELYTGELFF	TGTGCCAGCAGTAAAGACAGGGAACTATACACCGGGGAGCTGTTTTTT
TRBV12-3/TRBV12-4	NA	TRBD1	TRBJ1-4	CASSSSGGTNEKLFF	TGTGCCAGCAGTTCGTCAGGGGGAACTAATGAAAAACTGTTTTTT
TRBV28	NA	TRBD1	TRBJ1-1	CASDGTGGFAEAFF	TGTGCCAGCGACGGGACAGGGGGTTTCGCTGAAGCTTTCTTT
TRBV24-1	NA	NA	TRBJ2-5	CATSAKDRVETQYF	TGTGCCACCAGTGCTAAGGACCGGGTGGAGACCCAGTACTTC